This T cell receptor (beta chain) was captured by sequencing in a study of HIV-infected patients and healthy controls. From germline, CDR1 is SGHDT and CDR2 YYEEEE. The V end was cut by 0 bases, the J end by 6 bases, with 10 bases between. The CDR3 contains 14 residues. Overall study results and limits: MAIT alpha-chain CDR3s were frequent in healthy controls, depleted in HIV+.

Alpha and beta constant-region primers primed reverse transcription of around 550 ng RNA. Using multiplexing indices, alpha and beta chain libraries were generated apart by chain-specific third strand synthesis. In TCRdb, the 5' RACE reads were re-called with MiXCR into one record per CDR3 protein. Of about 15,000 distinct CDR3 sequences listed, 12% were seen once; the top ten hold roughly 37%. Roughly three months, about 14 weeks, into antiretroviral therapy, follow-up blood was collected. All unsorted peripheral T cells were captured because whole blood was used without fractionation. A remark on this clonotype: Antigen: not known.

The chain carries TRBV5-6 and TRBJ1-5; possibly TRBD1 for D (5 bases). The specimen comprised blood, sampled during antiretroviral therapy. The receptor was isolated from an adult with HIV infection. The donor label of this sample is uncertain. The CDR3 loop reads CASSLGGWGQPQHF. CDR3 sequence (DNA): TGTGCCAGCAGCTTGGGGGGCTGGGGTCAGCCCCAGCATTTT.